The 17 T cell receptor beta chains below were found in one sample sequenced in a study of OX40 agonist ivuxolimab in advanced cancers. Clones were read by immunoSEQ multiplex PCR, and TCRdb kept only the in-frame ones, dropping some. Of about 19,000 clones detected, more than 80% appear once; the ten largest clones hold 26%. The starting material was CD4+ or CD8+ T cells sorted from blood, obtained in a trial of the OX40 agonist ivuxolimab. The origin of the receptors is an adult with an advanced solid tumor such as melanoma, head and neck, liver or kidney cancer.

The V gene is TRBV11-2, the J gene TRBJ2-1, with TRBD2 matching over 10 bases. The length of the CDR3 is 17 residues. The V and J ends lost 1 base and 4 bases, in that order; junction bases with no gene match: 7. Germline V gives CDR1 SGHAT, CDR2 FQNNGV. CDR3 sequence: CASSLGLSGGMYNEQFF. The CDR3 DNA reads TGTGCCAGCAGCTTAGGGCTTAGCGGGGGGATGTACAATGAGCAGTTCTTC.

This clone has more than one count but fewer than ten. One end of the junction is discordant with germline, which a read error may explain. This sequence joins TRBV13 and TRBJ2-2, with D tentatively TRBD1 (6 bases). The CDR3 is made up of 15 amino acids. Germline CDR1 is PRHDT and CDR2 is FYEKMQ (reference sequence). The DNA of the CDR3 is TGTGCCAGCAGCCTAGGGGGTTTGGGTTCCGGGGAGCTGTTTTTT. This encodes CASSLGGLGSGELFF.

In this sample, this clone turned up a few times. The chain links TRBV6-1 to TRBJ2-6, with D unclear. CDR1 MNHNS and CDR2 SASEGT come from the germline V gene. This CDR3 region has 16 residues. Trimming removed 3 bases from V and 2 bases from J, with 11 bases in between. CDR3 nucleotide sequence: TGTGCCAGCAGTGACCAGACGGATACTGGGGCCAACGTCCTGACTTTC. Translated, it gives CASSDQTDTGANVLTF.

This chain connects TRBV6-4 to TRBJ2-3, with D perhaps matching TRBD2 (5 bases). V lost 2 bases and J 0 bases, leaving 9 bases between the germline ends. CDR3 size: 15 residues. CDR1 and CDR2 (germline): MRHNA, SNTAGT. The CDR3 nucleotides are TGTGCCAGCAGTGACCTCCCGGGGAGCACAGATACGCAGTATTTT. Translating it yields CASSDLPGSTDTQYF.

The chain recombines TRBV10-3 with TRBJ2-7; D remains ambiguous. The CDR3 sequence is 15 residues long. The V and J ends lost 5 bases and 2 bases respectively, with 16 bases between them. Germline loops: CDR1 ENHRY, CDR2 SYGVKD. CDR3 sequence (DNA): TGTGCCATCAGTTCCCCACTCGCGAACCCCTACGAGCAGTACTTC. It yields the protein CAISSPLANPYEQYF.

DNA of the CDR3: TGTGCTAGTGGCCGGGGGGGGGACACTGAAGCTTTCTTT. Its translation: CASGRGGDTEAFF. The rearrangement joins TRBV12-5 to TRBJ1-1; the D gene is possibly TRBD1 (5 bases). The germline V and J ends were trimmed by 6 bases and 3 bases, with 11 bases remaining between them. The CDR3 length is 13 residues. CDR1 LGHNT and CDR2 FRNRAP come from the germline V gene.

CDR3 sequence reads: CASRQRGLEQYF. The CDR3 DNA is TGTGCCAGCAGACAACGGGGTTTAGAGCAGTACTTC. The chain links TRBV6-5 to TRBJ2-7; perhaps TRBD2 as D (5 bases). The CDR3 is 12 residues long. Germline V gene sequence: CDR1 MNHEY, CDR2 SVGAGI. Between the trimmed V and J ends, which lost 6 bases and 7 bases, there was a span of 13 bases.

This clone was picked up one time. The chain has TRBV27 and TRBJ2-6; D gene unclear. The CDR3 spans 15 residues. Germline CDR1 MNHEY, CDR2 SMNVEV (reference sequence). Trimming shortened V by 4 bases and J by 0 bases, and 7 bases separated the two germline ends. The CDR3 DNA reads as TGTGCCAGCAGTTCAATAAGCTCTGGGGCCAACGTCCTGACTTTC. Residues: CASSSISSGANVLTF.

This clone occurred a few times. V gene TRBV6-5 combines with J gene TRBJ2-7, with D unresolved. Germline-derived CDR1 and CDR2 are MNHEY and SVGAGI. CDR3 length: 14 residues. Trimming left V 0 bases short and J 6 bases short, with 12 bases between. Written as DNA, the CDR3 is TGTGCCAGCAGTTACTCGGTGGGAATCGGCGAGCAGTACTTC. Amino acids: CASSYSVGIGEQYF.

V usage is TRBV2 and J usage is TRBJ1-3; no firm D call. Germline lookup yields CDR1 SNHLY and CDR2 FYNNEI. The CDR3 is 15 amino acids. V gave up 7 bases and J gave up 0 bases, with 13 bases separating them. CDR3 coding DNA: TGTGCCAGCATTGCTTCATCCGCCTCTGGAAACACCATATATTTT. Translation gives CASIASSASGNTIYF.

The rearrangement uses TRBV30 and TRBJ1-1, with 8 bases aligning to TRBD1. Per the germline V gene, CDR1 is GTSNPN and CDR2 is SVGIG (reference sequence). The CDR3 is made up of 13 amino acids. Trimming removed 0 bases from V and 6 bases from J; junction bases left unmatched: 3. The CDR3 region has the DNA TGTGCCTGGAGTGTAGGGACAGGCGCTGAAGCTTTCTTT. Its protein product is CAWSVGTGAEAFF.

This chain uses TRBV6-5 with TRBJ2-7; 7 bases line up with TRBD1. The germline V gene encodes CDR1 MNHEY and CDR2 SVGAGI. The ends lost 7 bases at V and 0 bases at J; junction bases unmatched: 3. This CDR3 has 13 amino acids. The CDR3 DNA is TGTGCCAGCACCGGGACAGACTCCTACGAGCAGTACTTC. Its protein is CASTGTDSYEQYF.

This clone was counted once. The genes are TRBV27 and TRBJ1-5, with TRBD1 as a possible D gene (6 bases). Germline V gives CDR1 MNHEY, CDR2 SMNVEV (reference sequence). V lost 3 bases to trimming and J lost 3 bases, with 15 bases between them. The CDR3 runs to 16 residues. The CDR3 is CASSLIGGTNNQPQHF. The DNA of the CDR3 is TGTGCCAGCAGTTTGATAGGGGGTACGAACAATCAGCCCCAGCATTTT.

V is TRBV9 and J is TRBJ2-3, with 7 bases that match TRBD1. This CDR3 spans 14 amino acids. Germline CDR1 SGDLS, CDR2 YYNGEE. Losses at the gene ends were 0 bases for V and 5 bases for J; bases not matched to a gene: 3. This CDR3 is CASSVEAGGDTQYF. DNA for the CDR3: TGTGCCAGCAGCGTAGAGGCAGGGGGAGATACGCAGTATTTT.

CDR3 loop: CASSEETGSQPQHF. DNA for the CDR3: TGTGCCAGCAGTGAAGAGACAGGGAGTCAGCCCCAGCATTTT. The chain joins TRBV6-4 to TRBJ1-5; 7 positions agree with TRBD1. Germline V gene sequence: CDR1 MRHNA, CDR2 SNTAGT. Losses at the gene ends were 3 bases for V and 6 bases for J; bases not matched to a gene: 5. The CDR3 has 14 residues.

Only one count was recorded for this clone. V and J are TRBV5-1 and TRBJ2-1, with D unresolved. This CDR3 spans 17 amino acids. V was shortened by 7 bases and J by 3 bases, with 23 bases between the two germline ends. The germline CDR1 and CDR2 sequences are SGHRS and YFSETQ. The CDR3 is CASEEWPNPRGYNEQFF. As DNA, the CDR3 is TGCGCCAGCGAGGAGTGGCCAAATCCTCGAGGCTACAATGAGCAGTTCTTC.

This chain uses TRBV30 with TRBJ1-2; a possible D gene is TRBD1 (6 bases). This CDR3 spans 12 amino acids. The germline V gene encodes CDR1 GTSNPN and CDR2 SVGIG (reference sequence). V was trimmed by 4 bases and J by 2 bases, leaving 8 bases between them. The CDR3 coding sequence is TGTGCCTGGACAGGGGACAACTATGGCTACACCTTC. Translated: CAWTGDNYGYTF.